This T cell receptor (beta chain) is from a study of blood T cell repertoires in COVID-19. About the study: Acute and convalescent COVID-19 specimens originated in the United States, Italy and Spain. PBMCs, B-cell-depleted T cells, or T cells provided the cDNA or gDNA that made up the material.

Germline assignment: CDR1 SGDLS and CDR2 YYNGEE. CDR3 length equals 16 residues. The V gene end was trimmed by 0 bases and the J gene end by 4 bases; junction bases not matched to a gene: 5. In the authors' methods: The authors estimated nucleated cell counts from reference gene primer amplification. Clones were read by immunoSEQ multiplex PCR, and TCRdb kept only the in-frame ones, dropping some. V, J and clone size are taken as reported in that table, and D and trimming were inferred from the DNA itself. Of approximately 270,000 clones detected, approximately 86% appear once; the ten largest clones hold about 8.6%.

This receptor was taken from a middle-aged man with active or convalescent COVID-19. The sequenced sample was peripheral blood. This chain uses TRBV9 with TRBJ2-2; 8 bases align to TRBD2. CDR3 amino acids: CASSVVAGGGTGELFF. Here the CDR3 DNA reads TGTGCCAGCAGCGTAGTGGCGGGAGGAGGCACCGGGGAGCTGTTTTTT.